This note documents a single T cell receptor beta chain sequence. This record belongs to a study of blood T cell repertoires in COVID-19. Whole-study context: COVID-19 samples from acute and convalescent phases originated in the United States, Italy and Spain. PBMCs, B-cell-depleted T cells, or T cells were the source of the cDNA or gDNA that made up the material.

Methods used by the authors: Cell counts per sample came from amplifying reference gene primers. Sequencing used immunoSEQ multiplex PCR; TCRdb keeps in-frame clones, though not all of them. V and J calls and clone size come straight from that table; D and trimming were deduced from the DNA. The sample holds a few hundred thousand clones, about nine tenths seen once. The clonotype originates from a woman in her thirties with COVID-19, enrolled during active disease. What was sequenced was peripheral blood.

Here the CDR3 DNA reads TGTGCCAGCAGGCCCAGGGTATCGTCAGGCTACACCTTC. Encoded protein: CASRPRVSSGYTF. The chain employs TRBV2 and TRBJ1-2; D perhaps matches TRBD1 (5 bases). Trimming cost V 6 bases and J 8 bases, with 16 bases left between them. Germline V gene data show CDR1 as SNHLY and CDR2 as FYNNEI. The CDR3 runs 13 residues.